The clone carrying this TCR beta chain was picked up many times. Its antigen is undetermined. The CDR3 contains 17 residues. Looked up from germline, CDR1 is MDHEN and CDR2 is SYDVKM. V gave up 4 bases and J gave up 1 base, with 17 bases separating them. A minimum of 6 million PBMCs was isolated per sample. The data originate from a study of blood T cells in healthy people across ages. General observations from the study: The fall in TCR beta diversity per million T cells was roughly linear with age. PBMCs that were unsorted prevented a conclusive naive versus antigen-experienced comparison.

The use of a sample-barcoded 5' primer and a J-beta primer mix characterized a second PCR of roughly 7 to 12 cycles. TCRdb reprocessed the 5' RACE reads with MiXCR, giving one entry per CDR3 protein. The sample shows approximately 800,000 distinct CDR3 sequences, more than 50% of them seen only once. The TCR comes from a man aged 40-50 years in good health. J is TRBJ2-1 and V is TRBV28; D is possibly TRBD1 (6 bases). Sequences were obtained from blood. The CDR3 DNA is TGTGCCAGCAGTTCACAATTCGGACAGTATTCCTACAATGAGCAGTTCTTC. Protein sequence: CASSSQFGQYSYNEQFF. The variable domain in full, with the rest retrieved from reference TRBV28 and TRBJ2-1, is DVKVTQSSRYLVKRTGEKVFLECVQDMDHENMFWYRQDPGLGLRLIYFSYDVKMKEKGDIPEGYSVSREKKERFSLILESASTNQTSMYLCASSSQFGQYSYNEQFFGPGTRLTVL.